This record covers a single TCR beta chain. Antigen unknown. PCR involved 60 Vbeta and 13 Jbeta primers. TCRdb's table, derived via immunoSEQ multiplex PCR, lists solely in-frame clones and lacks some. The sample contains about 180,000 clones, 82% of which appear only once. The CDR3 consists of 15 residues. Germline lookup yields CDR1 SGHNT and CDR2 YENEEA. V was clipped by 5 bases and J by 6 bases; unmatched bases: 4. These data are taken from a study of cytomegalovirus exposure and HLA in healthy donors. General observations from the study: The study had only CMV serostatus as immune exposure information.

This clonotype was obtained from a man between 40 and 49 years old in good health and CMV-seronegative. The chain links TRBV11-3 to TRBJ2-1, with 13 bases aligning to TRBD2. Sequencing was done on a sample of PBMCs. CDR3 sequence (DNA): TGTGCCAGCAGCCTGGGACTAGCGGGAATCAATGAGCAGTTCTTC. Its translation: CASSLGLAGINEQFF. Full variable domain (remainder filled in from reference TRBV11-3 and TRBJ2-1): EAGVVQSPRYKIIEKKQPVAFWCNPISGHNTLYWYLQNLGQGPELLIRYENEEAVDDSQLPKDRFSAERLKGVDSTLKIQPAELGDSAVYLCASSLGLAGINEQFFGPGTRLTVL.